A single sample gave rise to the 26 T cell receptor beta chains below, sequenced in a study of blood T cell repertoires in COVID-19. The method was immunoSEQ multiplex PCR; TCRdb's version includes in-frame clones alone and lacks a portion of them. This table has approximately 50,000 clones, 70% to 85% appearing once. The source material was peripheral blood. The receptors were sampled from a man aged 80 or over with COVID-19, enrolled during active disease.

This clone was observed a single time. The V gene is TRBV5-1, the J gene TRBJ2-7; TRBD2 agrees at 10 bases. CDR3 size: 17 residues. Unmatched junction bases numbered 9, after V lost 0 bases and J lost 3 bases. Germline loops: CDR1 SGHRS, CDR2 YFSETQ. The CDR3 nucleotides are TGCGCCAGCAGCTTGGTAGGGGCTAGCGGGGGCTTCTACGAGCAGTACGTC. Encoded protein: CASSLVGASGGFYEQYV.

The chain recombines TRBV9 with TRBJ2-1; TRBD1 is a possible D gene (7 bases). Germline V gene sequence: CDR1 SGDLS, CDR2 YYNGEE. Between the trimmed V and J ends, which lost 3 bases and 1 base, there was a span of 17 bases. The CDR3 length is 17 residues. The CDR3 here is CASSAGGQGVSYNEQFF. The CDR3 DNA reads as TGTGCCAGCAGCGCTGGGGGGCAGGGGGTATCCTACAATGAGCAGTTCTTC.

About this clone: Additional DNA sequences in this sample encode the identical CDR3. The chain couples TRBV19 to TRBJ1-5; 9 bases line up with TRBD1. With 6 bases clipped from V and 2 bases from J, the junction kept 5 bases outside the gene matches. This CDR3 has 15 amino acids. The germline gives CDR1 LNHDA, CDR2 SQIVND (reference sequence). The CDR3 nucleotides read TGTGCCAGTAGAGGGGGACAGGGTGGCAATCAGCCCCAGCATTTT. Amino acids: CASRGGQGGNQPQHF.

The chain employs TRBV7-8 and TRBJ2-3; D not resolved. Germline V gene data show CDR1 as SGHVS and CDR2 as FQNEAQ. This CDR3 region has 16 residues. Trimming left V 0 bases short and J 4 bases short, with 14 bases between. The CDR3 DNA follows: TGTGCCAGCAGCTTAGCGCTAACCTTGGTGGCAGATACGCAGTATTTT. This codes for CASSLALTLVADTQYF. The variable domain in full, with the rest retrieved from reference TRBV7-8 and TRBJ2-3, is GAGVSQSPRYKVAKRGQDVALRCDPISGHVSLFWYQQALGQGPEFLTYFQNEAQLDKSGLPSDRFFAERPEGSVSTLKIQRTQQEDSAVYLCASSLALTLVADTQYFGPGTRLTVL.

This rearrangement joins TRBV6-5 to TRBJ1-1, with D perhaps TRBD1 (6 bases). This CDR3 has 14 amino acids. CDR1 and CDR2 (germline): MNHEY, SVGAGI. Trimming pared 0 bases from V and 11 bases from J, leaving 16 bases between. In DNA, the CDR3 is TGTGCCAGCAGTTACTCGATGGGGGGGGCAGGGGCTTTCTTT. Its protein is CASSYSMGGAGAFF.

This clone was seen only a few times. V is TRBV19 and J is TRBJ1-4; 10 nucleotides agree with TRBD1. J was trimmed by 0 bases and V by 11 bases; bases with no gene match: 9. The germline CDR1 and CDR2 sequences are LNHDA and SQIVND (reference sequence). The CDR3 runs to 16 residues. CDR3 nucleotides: TGTGCCGCCGGGGACAGGGGATTTGCAACTAATGAAAAACTGTTTTTT. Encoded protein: CAAGDRGFATNEKLFF.

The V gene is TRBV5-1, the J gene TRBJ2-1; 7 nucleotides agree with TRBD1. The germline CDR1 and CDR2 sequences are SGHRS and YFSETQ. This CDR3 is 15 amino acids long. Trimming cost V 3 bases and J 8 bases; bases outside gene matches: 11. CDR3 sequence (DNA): TGCGCCAGCAGCTCAAACAGGGGTCCTGGGGATGAGCAGTTCTTC. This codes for CASSSNRGPGDEQFF.

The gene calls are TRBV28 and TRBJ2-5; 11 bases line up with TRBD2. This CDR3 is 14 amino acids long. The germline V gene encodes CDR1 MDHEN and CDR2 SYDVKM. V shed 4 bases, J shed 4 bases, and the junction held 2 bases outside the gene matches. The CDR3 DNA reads TGTGCCAGCAGTTCGACTAGCGGGACAGAGACCCAGTACTTC. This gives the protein CASSSTSGTETQYF. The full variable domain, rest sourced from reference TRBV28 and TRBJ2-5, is DVKVTQSSRYLVKRTGEKVFLECVQDMDHENMFWYRQDPGLGLRLIYFSYDVKMKEKGDIPEGYSVSREKKERFSLILESASTNQTSMYLCASSSTSGTETQYFGPGTRLLVL.

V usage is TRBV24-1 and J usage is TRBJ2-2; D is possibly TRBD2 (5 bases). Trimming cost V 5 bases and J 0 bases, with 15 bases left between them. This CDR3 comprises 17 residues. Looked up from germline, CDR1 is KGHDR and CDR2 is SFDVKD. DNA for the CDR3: TGTGCCACCAGTGGTAGTTCGGACTCGTCGAACACCGGGGAGCTGTTTTTT. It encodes CATSGSSDSSNTGELFF.

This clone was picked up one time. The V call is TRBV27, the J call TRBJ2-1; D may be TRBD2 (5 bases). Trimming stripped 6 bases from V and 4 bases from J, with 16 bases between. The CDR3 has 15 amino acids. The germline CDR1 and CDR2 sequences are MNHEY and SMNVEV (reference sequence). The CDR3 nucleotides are TGTGCCAGCAGGCGGGTCGGACTGGTATACAATGAGCAGTTCTTC. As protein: CASRRVGLVYNEQFF.

The CDR3 protein is CASSGGGADYGYTF. The CDR3 bases are TGCGCCAGCAGCGGAGGGGGCGCCGACTATGGCTACACCTTC. The chain is built from TRBV5-1 and TRBJ1-2, with 7 bases aligning to TRBD1. The germline gives CDR1 SGHRS, CDR2 YFSETQ. The CDR3 contains 14 residues. Losses at the gene ends were 4 bases for V and 3 bases for J; bases not matched to a gene: 6. Using reference TRBV5-1 and TRBJ1-2 for the parts outside the CDR3, the full variable domain is KAGVTQTPRYLIKTRGQQVTLSCSPISGHRSVSWYQQTPGQGLQFLFEYFSETQRNKGNFPGRFSGRQFSNSRSEMNVSTLELGDSALYLCASSGGGADYGYTFGSGTRLTVV.

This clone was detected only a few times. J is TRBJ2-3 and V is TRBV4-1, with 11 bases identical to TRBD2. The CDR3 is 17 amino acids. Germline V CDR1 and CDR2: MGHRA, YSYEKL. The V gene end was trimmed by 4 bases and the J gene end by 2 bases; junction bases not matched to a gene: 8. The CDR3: CASSRGTSGRITDTQYF. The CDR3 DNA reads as TGCGCCAGCAGCCGGGGGACTAGCGGAAGAATCACAGATACGCAGTATTTT.

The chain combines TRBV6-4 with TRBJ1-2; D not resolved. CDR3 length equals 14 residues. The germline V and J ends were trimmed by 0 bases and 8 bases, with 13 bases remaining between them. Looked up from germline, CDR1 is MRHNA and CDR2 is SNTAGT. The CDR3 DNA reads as TGTGCCAGCAGTGACTCCCACCCGTACGGGGGCTACACCTTC. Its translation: CASSDSHPYGGYTF.

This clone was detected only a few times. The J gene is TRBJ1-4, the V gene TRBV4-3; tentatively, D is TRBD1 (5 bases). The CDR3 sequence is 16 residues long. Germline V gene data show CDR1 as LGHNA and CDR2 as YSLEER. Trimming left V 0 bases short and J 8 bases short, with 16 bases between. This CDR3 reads CASSQDGRDSLEKLFF. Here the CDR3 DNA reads TGCGCCAGCAGCCAAGATGGTAGAGACAGTCTCGAAAAACTGTTTTTT.

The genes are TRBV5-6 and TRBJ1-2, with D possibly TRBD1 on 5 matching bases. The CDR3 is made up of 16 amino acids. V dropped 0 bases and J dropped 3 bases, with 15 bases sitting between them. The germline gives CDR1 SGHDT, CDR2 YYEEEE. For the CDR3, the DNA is TGTGCCAGCAGCTTGGGGGGTAGGGGCACTTACTATGGCTACACCTTC. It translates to CASSLGGRGTYYGYTF.

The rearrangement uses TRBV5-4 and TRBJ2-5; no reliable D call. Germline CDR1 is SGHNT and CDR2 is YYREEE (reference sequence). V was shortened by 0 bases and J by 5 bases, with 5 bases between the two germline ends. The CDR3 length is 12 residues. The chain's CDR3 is CASSLVGETQYF. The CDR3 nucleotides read TGTGCCAGCAGCTTGGTTGGCGAGACCCAGTACTTC.

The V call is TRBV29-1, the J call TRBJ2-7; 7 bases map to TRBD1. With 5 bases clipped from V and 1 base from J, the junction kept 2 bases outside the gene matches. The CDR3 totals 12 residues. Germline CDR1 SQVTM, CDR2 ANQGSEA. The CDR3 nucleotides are TGCAGCGTTCAGACAGGGTCCTACGAGCAGTACTTC. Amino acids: CSVQTGSYEQYF.

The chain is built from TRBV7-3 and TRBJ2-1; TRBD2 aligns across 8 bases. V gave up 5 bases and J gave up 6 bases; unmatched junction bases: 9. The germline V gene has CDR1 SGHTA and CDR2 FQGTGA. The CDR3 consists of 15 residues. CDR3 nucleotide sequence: TGTGCCAGCAGCCCCCCGGGAGGGAAACCCAATGAGCAGTTCTTC. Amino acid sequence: CASSPPGGKPNEQFF.

The CDR3 is CASRQTGGTEAFF. CDR3 coding DNA: TGTGCCAGCAGACAAACAGGGGGGACTGAAGCTTTCTTT. The rearrangement links TRBV12-3 or TRBV12-4 to TRBJ1-1; 8 bases line up with TRBD1. This CDR3 region has 13 residues. V lost 6 bases, J lost 5 bases, and 5 bases stayed unmatched.

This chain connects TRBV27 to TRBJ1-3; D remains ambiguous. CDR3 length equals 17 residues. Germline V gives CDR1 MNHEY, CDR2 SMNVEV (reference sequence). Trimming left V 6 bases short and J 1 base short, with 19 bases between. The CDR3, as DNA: TGTGCCAGCAGCCCACTAGGTCAGGCAATGTCTGGAAACACCATATATTTT. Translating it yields CASSPLGQAMSGNTIYF.

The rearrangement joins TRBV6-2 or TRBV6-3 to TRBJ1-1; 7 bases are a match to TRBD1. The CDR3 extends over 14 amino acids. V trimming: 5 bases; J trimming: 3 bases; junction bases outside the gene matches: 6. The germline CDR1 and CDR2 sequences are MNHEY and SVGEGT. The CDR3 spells CASSITGVHTEAFF. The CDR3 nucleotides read TGTGCCAGCAGTATTACAGGGGTTCACACTGAAGCTTTCTTT.

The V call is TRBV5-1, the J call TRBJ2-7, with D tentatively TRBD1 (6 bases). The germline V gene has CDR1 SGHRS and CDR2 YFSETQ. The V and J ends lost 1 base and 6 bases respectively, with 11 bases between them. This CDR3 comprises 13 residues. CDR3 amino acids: CASSLSGAGEQYV. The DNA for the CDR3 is TGCGCCAGCAGCTTGTCAGGGGCGGGCGAGCAGTACGTC.

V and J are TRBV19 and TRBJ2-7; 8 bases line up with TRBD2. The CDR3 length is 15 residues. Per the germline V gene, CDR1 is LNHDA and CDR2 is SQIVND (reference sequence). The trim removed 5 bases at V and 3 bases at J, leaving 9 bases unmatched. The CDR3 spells CASSQTWTSSYEQYV. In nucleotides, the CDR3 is TGTGCCAGTAGTCAGACGTGGACTAGCAGCTACGAGCAGTACGTC.

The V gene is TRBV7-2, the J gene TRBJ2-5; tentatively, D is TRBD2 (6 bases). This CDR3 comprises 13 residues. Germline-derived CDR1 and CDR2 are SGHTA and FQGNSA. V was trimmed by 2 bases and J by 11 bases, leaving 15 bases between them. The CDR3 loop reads CASSLSAGGRQYF. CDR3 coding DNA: TGTGCCAGCAGCTTATCGGCCGGGGGTCGGCAGTACTTC.

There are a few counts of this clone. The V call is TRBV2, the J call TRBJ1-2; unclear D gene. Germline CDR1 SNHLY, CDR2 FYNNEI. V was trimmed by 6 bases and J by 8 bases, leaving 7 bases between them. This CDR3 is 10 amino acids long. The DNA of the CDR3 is TGTGCCAGCAGCCCCCCAGGCTACACCTTC. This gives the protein CASSPPGYTF.

CDR3: CASSQSGGARTEAFF. Written as DNA, the CDR3 is TGCGCCAGCAGCCAATCGGGGGGGGCGAGAACTGAAGCTTTCTTT. This chain joins TRBV4-3 and TRBJ1-1; weak D call: TRBD1 (6 bases). CDR1 and CDR2 (germline): LGHNA, YSLEER. V lost 2 bases and J lost 5, with 15 bases in between. The length of the CDR3 is 15 residues.